This T cell receptor (beta chain) was retrieved from a study of T cell responses to AZD1222 COVID-19 vaccine. Turning to the study itself: Second-dose timings of about 4 or about 12 weeks were pooled. General study findings and limits: Mostly white British, mostly female donors; authors suggested clonal diversity may be underestimated. Vaccine-associated CD4 TCRs ranged over spike, dominating at 160-218 and 743-854.

The protocol was immunoSEQ multiplex PCR, while the TCRdb copy is restricted to in-frame clones and leaves out a portion. This sample has some 150,000 clones, with roughly nine tenths found just once. In regard to this clone: Its antigen is unknown.

The source material was peripheral blood, sampled on day 0 of AZD1222 vaccination. This sequence originates from an adult in good health.

In nucleotides, the CDR3 is TGCAGCGTTGAGGAACTAGCGGGGACCGGAGTAGGGGAGACCCAGTACTTC. Translation: CSVEELAGTGVGETQYF. The genes are TRBV29-1 and TRBJ2-5, with 10 positions matching TRBD2. CDR3 length equals 17 residues. Germline loops: CDR1 SQVTM, CDR2 ANQGSEA. After removal of 3 bases from V and 5 bases from J, the junction contained 15 bases not matched to a gene.